The T cell receptor (beta chain) under discussion was sequenced for a study of neurological immune-mediated disorders. TCRdb re-called the 5' RACE reads with MiXCR, one entry per CDR3 protein. The repertoire holds roughly 80,000 distinct CDR3 sequences, roughly 10% seen once, with 1.7% in the top ten. The germline gives CDR1 DFQATT, CDR2 SNEGSKA (reference sequence). V was shortened by 1 base and J by 3 bases, with 19 bases between the two germline ends. CDR3 length equals 17 residues. The table lists this clonotype with many counts. As healthy controls, volunteers from a blood bank in Maryland, USA, were used. The unsorted libraries had their origin in 2 million PBMCs stored at -80 C.

The V gene is TRBV20-1, the J gene TRBJ1-3; the D gene is possibly TRBD1 (6 bases). The sequencing input was PBMCs. The TCR comes from a man aged 50-60 years in good health. The CDR3: CSARGEGAGDSGNTIYF. The DNA for the CDR3 is TGCAGTGCTAGAGGGGAAGGGGCAGGGGATAGTGGAAACACCATATATTTT.